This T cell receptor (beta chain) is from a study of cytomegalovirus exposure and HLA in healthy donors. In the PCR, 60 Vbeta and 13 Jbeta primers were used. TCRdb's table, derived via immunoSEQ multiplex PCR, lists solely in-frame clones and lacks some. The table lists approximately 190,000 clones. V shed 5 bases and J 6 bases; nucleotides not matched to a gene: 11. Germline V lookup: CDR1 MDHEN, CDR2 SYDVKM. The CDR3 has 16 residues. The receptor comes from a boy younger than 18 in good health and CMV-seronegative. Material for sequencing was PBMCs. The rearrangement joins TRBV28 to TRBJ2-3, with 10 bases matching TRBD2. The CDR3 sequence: CASSLKRGGLRDTQYF. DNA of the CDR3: TGTGCCAGCAGTCTAAAGCGGGGGGGCTTACGGGATACGCAGTATTTT. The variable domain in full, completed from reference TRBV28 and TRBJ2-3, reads DVKVTQSSRYLVKRTGEKVFLECVQDMDHENMFWYRQDPGLGLRLIYFSYDVKMKEKGDIPEGYSVSREKKERFSLILESASTNQTSMYLCASSLKRGGLRDTQYFGPGTRLTVL.